The clone carrying this T cell receptor (beta chain) was counted many times. Its antigen remains unknown. This record comes from a study of blood T cells in healthy people across ages. Findings and limits, study-wide: Leaving the PBMCs unsorted stopped any conclusive comparison of naive versus antigen-experienced cells.

It was with a sample-barcoded 5' primer and a J-beta primer mix that a second PCR of roughly 7 to 12 cycles was run. TCRdb fed the 5' RACE reads into MiXCR, producing one record per CDR3 protein. The table shows 550,000 to 800,000 distinct CDR3 sequences, with approximately 31% occurring only once. The CDR3 contains 12 residues. Looked up from germline, CDR1 is ENHRY and CDR2 is SYGVKD. Germline trimming cut 11 bases from V and 5 bases from J; bases unmatched to any gene: 8. Sequencing input: blood. The TCR originated in a woman over 75 in good health. The V gene is TRBV10-3, the J gene TRBJ1-2; 7 nucleotides align to TRBD1. This CDR3 reads CASWDSLYGYTF. The CDR3 DNA sequence: TGTGCCTCCTGGGACAGCCTATATGGCTACACCTTC.